This T cell receptor (beta chain) comes out of a study of blood T cell repertoires in COVID-19. The study recruited people aged roughly 18 to 100 years across approximately 24 US areas. Membership in each cohort depended on participant-reported clinical history. In the original processing: Estimation of nucleated cell counts was performed using reference gene primer amplification. Libraries were prepared by immunoSEQ multiplex PCR; TCRdb keeps only in-frame clonotypes and omits some of them. V and J calls plus clone size are reproduced from that table; the DNA served to infer D and trimming. This table holds a few hundred thousand clones, around 89% found once. CDR1 is SGHRS and CDR2 is YFSETQ in the germline V gene. The CDR3 consists of 16 residues. J lost 6 bases, V lost 0 bases, and 2 bases had no gene match.

This TCR came from a man younger than 30 who had recovered from COVID-19. Sequenced sample: PBMCs or T cells enriched from blood (not recorded which). The V gene is TRBV5-1, the J gene TRBJ2-1, with TRBD2 matching over 14 bases. Here the CDR3 reads CASSLAGLAGVNEQFF. Written as DNA, the CDR3 is TGCGCCAGCAGCTTGGCGGGACTAGCGGGAGTCAATGAGCAGTTCTTC.